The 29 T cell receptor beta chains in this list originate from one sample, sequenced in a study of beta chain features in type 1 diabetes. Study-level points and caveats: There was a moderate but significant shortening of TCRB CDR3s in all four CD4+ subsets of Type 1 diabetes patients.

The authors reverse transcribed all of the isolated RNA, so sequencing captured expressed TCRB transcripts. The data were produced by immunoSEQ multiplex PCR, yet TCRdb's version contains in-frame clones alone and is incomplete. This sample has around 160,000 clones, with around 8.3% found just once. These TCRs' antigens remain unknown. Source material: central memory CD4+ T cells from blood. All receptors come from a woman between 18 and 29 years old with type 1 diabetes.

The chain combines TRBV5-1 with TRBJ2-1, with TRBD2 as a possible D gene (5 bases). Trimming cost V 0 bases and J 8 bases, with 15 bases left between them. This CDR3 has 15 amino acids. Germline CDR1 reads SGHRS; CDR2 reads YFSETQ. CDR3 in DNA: TGCGCCAGCAGCTTGGTAGGCCGGGGTTTGGATGAGCAGTTCTTC. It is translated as CASSLVGRGLDEQFF.

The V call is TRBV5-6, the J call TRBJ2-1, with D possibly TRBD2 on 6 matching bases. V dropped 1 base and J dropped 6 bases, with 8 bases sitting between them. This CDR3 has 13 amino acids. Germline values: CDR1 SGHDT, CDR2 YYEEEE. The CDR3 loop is CASSLYGGNEQFF. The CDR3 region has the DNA TGTGCCAGCAGCTTGTACGGGGGCAATGAGCAGTTCTTC.

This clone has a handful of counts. The DNA for the CDR3 is TGCGCCAGCAGCTTGGATAGCGGGGGGAACTCCTACGAGCAGTACTTC. It yields the protein CASSLDSGGNSYEQYF. The chain employs TRBV5-1 and TRBJ2-7, with 10 bases fitting TRBD2. The CDR3 has 16 amino acids. V was pared by 0 bases and J by 0 bases, with 3 bases of the junction left unmatched. Looked up from germline, CDR1 is SGHRS and CDR2 is YFSETQ.

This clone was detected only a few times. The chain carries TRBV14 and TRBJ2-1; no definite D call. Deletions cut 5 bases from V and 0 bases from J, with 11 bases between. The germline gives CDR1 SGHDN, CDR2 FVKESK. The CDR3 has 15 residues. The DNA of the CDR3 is TGTGCCAGCAGCTCCAGGCGTAGCTCCTACAATGAGCAGTTCTTC. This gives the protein CASSSRRSSYNEQFF.

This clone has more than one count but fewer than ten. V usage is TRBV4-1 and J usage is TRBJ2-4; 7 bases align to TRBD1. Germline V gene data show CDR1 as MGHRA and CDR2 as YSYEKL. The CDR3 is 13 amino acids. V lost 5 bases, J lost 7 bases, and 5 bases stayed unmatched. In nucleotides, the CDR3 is TGCGCCAGCAGCTTCCAGACAGGGAACATTCAGTACTTC. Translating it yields CASSFQTGNIQYF.

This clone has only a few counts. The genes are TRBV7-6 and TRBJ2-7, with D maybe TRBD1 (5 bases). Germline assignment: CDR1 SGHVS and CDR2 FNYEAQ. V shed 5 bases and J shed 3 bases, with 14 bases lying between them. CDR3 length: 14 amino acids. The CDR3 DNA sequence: TGTGCCAGCAGCCCCCAGGGATTCCTCTACGAGCAGTACTTC. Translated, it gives CASSPQGFLYEQYF.

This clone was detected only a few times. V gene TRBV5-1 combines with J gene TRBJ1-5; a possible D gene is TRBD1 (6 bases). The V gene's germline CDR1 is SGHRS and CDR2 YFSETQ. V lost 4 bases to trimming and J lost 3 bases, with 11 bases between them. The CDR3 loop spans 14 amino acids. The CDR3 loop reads CASSDGQLNQPQHF. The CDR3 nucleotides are TGCGCCAGCAGCGATGGACAGCTCAATCAGCCCCAGCATTTT. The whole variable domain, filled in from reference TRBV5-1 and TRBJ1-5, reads KAGVTQTPRYLIKTRGQQVTLSCSPISGHRSVSWYQQTPGQGLQFLFEYFSETQRNKGNFPGRFSGRQFSNSRSEMNVSTLELGDSALYLCASSDGQLNQPQHFGDGTRLSIL.

The CDR3, as DNA: TGTGCCAGCTCACAGATCTCAGGGGTCACGAGGGCCAACGTCCTGACTTTC. Translating gives CASSQISGVTRANVLTF. The chain recombines TRBV18 with TRBJ2-6; D perhaps matches TRBD1 (6 bases). Trimming removed 4 bases from V and 5 bases from J, with 18 bases in between. This CDR3 comprises 17 residues. Per germline, CDR1 KGHSH and CDR2 LQKENI.

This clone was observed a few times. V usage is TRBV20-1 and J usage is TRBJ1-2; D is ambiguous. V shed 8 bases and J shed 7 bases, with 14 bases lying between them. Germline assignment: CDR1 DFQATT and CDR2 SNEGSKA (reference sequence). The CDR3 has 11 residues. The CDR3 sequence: CSFNAVGGYTF. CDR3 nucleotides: TGCAGTTTCAATGCGGTGGGTGGCTACACCTTC.

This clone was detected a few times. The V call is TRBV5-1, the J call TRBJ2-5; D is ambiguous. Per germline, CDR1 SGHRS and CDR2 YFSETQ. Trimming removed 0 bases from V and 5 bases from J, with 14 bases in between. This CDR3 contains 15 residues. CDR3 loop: CASSLAAPPSETQYF. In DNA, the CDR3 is TGCGCCAGCAGCTTGGCCGCTCCACCAAGCGAGACCCAGTACTTC.

The CDR3 loop is CASSSRGGSSYEQYF. CDR3 sequence (DNA): TGTGCCAGCTCTAGCCGCGGAGGGAGCTCCTACGAGCAGTACTTC. The rearrangement joins TRBV18 to TRBJ2-5; D might be TRBD2 (6 bases). The J call may be in error: the DNA end matches TRBJ2-7 better. Germline CDR1 reads KGHSH; CDR2 reads LQKENI. The CDR3 totals 15 residues.

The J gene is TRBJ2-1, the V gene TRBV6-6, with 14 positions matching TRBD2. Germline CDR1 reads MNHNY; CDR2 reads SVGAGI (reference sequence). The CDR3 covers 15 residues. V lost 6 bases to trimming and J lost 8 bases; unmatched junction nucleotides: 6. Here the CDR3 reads CASRPGTSGSDEQFF. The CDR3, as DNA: TGTGCCAGCAGACCCGGGACTAGCGGGAGCGATGAGCAGTTCTTC.

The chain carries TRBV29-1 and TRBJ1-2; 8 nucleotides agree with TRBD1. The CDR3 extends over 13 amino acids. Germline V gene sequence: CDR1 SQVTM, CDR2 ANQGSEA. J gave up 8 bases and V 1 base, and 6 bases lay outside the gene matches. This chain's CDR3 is CSVEGQGAEGYTF. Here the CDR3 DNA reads TGCAGCGTTGAAGGGCAGGGGGCAGAGGGCTACACCTTC.

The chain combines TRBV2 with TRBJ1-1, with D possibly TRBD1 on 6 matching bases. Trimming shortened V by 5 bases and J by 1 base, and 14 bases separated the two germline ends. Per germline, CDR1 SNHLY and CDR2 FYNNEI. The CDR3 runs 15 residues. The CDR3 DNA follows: TGTGCCAGCAGTTGGGGGGGCGGTACGAACACTGAAGCTTTCTTT. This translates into CASSWGGGTNTEAFF. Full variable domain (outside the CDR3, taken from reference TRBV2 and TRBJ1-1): EPEVTQTPSHQVTQMGQEVILRCVPISNHLYFYWYRQILGQKVEFLVSFYNNEISEKSEIFDDQFSVERPDGSNFTLKIRSTKLEDSAMYFCASSWGGGTNTEAFFGQGTRLTVV.

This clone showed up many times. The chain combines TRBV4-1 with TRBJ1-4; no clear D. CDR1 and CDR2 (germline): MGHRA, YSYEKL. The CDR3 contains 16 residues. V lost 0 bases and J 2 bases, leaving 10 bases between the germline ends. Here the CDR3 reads CASSQDDSSTNEKLFF. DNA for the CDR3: TGCGCCAGCAGCCAAGATGACTCTTCCACTAATGAAAAACTGTTTTTT.

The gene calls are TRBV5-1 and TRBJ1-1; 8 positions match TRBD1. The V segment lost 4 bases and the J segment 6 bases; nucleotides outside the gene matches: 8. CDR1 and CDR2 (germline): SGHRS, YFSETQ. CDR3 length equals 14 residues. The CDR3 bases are TGCGCCAGCAGCCAACAGGGGGTTAGGTCTGAAGCTTTCTTT. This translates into CASSQQGVRSEAFF.

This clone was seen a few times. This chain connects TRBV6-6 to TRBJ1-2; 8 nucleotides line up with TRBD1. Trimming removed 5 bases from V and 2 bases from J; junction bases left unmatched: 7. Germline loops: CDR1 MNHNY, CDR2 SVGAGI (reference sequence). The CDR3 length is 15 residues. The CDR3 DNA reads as TGTGCCAGCAGTGACCTCCGGGACAGGAACTATGGCTACACCTTC. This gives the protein CASSDLRDRNYGYTF.

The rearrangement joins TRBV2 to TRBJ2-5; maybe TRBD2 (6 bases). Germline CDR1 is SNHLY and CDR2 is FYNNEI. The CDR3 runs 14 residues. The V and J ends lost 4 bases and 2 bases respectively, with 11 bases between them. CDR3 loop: CASSVGGRQETQYF. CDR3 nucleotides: TGTGCCAGCAGTGTTGGGGGGAGACAAGAGACCCAGTACTTC.

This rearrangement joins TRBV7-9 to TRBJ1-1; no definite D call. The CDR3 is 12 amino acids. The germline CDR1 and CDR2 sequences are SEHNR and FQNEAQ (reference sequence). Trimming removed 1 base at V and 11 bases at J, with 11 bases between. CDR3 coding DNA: TGTGCCAGCAGCTTAGAGGGCCCGGGGGCTTTCTTT. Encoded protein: CASSLEGPGAFF.

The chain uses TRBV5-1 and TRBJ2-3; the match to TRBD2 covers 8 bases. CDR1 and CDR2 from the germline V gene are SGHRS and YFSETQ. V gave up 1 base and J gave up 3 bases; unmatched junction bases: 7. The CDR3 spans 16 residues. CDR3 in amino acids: CASSLREAGVTDTQYF. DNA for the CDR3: TGCGCCAGCAGCTTGCGAGAAGCGGGAGTAACAGATACGCAGTATTTT.

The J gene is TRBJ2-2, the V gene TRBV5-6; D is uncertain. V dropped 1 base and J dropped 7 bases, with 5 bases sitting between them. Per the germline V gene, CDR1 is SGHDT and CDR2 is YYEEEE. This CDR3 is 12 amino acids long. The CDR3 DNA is TGTGCCAGCAGCTTGCAATTCGGGGAGCTGTTTTTT. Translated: CASSLQFGELFF.

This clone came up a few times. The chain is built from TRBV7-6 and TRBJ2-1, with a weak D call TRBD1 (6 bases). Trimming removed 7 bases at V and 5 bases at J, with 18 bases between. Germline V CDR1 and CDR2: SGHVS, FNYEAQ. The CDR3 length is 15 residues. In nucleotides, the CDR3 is TGTGCCAGCACCCCCCAGGGGCCGGAGGACAATGAGCAGTTCTTC. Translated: CASTPQGPEDNEQFF.

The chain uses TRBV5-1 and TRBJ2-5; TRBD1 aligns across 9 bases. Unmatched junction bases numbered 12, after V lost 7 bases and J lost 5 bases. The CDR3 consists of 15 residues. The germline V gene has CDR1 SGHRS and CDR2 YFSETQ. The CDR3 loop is CASGTGQGNGETQYF. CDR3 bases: TGCGCCAGCGGGACCGGACAGGGGAACGGGGAGACCCAGTACTTC. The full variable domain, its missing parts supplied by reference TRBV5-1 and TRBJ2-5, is KAGVTQTPRYLIKTRGQQVTLSCSPISGHRSVSWYQQTPGQGLQFLFEYFSETQRNKGNFPGRFSGRQFSNSRSEMNVSTLELGDSALYLCASGTGQGNGETQYFGPGTRLLVL.

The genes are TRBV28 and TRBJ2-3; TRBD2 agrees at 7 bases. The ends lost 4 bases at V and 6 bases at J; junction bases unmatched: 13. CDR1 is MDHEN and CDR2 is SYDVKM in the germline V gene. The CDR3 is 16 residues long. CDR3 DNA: TGTGCCAGCAGTTCTCCCCTTGCGGGAGATACGGATACGCAGTATTTT. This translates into CASSSPLAGDTDTQYF. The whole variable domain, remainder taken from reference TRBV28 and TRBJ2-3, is DVKVTQSSRYLVKRTGEKVFLECVQDMDHENMFWYRQDPGLGLRLIYFSYDVKMKEKGDIPEGYSVSREKKERFSLILESASTNQTSMYLCASSSPLAGDTDTQYFGPGTRLTVL.

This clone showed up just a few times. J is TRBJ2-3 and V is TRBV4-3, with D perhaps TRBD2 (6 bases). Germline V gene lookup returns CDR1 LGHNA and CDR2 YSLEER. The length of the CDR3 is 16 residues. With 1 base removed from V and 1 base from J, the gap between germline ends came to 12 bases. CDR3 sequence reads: CASSQVRGMGTDTQYF. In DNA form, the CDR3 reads TGCGCCAGCAGCCAAGTTCGCGGGATGGGCACAGATACGCAGTATTTT.

The CDR3 here is CASSYGQGTYEQYF. The CDR3 DNA follows: TGTGCCAGCAGCTACGGACAGGGGACGTACGAGCAGTACTTC. This chain connects TRBV5-5 to TRBJ2-7, with 9 bases that match TRBD1. The CDR3 has 14 residues. The trim removed 3 bases at V and 4 bases at J, leaving 5 bases unmatched. Germline values: CDR1 SGHKS, CDR2 YYEKEE (reference sequence).

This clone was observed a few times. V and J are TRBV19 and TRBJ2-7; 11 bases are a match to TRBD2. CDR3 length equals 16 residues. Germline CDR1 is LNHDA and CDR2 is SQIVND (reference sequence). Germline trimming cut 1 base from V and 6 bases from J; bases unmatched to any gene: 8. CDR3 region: CASSIAAGTSGGEQYF. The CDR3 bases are TGTGCCAGTAGTATAGCCGCCGGGACTAGCGGCGGCGAGCAGTACTTC.

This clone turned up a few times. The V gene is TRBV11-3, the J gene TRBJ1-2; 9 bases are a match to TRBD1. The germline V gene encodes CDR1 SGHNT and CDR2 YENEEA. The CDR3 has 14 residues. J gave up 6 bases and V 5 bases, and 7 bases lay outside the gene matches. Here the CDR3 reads CASSPRQGGHGYTF. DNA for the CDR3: TGTGCCAGCAGCCCCAGACAGGGGGGTCATGGCTACACCTTC.

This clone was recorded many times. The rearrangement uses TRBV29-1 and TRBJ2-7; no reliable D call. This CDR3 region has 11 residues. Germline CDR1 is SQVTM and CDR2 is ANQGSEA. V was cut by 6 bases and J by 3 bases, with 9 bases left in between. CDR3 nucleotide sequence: TGCAGCGTCATCTCAGGCTACGAGCAGTACTTC. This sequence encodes CSVISGYEQYF.